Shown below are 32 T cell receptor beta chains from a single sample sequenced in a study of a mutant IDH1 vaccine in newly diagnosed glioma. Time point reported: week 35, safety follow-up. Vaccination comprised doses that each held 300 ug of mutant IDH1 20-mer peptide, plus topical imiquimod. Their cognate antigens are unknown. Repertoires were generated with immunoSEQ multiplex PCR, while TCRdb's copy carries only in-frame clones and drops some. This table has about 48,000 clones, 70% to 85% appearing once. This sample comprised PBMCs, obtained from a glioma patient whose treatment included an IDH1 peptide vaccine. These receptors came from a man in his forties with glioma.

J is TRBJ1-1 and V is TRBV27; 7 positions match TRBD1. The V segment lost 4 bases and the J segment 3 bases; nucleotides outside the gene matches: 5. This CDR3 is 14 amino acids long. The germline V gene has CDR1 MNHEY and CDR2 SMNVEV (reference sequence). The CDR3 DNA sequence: TGTGCCAGCAGTTACGCAGGGGGGTACACTGAAGCTTTCTTT. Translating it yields CASSYAGGYTEAFF.

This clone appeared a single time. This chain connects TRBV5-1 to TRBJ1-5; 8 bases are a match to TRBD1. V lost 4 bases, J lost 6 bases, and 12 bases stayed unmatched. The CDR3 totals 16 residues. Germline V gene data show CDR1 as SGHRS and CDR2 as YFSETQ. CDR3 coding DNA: TGCGCCAGCAGCAGAGAACCAGGGGGCGCGGGTCAGCCCCAGCATTTT. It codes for CASSREPGGAGQPQHF.

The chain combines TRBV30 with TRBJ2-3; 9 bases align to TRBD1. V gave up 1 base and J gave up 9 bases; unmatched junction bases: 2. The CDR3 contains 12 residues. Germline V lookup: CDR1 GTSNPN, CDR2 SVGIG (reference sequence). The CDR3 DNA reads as TGTGCCTGGAGTGGCGGGACAGGGACGCAGTATTTT. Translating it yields CAWSGGTGTQYF.

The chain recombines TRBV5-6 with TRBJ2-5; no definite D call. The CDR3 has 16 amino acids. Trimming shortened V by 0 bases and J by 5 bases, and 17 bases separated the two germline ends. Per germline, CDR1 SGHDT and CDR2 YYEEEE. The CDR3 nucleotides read TGTGCCAGCAGCTTGGTTCGAGGCCCGAGCAAGGAGACCCAGTACTTC. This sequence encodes CASSLVRGPSKETQYF.

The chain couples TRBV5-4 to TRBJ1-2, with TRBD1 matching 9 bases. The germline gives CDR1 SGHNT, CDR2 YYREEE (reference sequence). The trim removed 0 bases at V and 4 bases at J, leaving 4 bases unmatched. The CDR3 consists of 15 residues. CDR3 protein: CASSLDRGLLYGYTF. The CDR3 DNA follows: TGTGCCAGCAGCTTGGACAGGGGGCTTCTCTATGGCTACACCTTC.

The CDR3 region is CASSQATGIYQPQHF. In DNA, the CDR3 is TGTGCCAGCAGCCAAGCGACAGGAATCTATCAGCCCCAGCATTTT. The chain uses TRBV14 and TRBJ1-5; D is possibly TRBD1 (6 bases). Germline V lookup: CDR1 SGHDN, CDR2 FVKESK. V gave up 1 base and J gave up 5 bases, with 12 bases separating them. This CDR3 has 15 residues.

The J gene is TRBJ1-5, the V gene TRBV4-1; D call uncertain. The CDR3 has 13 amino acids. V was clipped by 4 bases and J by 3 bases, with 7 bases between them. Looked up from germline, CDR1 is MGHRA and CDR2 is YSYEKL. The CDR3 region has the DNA TGCGCCAGCAGCCGTTCGGCCAATCAGCCCCAGCATTTT. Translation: CASSRSANQPQHF.

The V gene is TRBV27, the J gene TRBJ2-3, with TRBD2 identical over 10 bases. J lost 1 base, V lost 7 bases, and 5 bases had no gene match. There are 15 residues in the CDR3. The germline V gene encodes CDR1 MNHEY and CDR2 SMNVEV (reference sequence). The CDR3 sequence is CASNSLAGGTDTQYF. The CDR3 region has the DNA TGTGCCAGCAATTCGCTAGCGGGGGGCACAGATACGCAGTATTTT.

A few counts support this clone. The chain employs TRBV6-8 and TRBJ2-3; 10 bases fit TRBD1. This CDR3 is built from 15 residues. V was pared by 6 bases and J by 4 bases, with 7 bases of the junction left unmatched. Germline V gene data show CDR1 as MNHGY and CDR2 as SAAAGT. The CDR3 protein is CASRPGQGGPDTQYF. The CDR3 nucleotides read TGTGCCAGCAGACCTGGACAGGGGGGTCCAGATACGCAGTATTTT.

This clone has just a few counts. The CDR3 region is CASSSVGQGGSPLHF. The CDR3 nucleotides are TGCGCCAGCAGCTCCGTGGGACAGGGTGGTTCACCCCTCCACTTT. The chain links TRBV5-1 to TRBJ1-6; 9 nucleotides match TRBD1. This CDR3 is built from 15 residues. Germline assignment: CDR1 SGHRS and CDR2 YFSETQ. V trimming: 3 bases; J trimming: 9 bases; junction bases outside the gene matches: 7.

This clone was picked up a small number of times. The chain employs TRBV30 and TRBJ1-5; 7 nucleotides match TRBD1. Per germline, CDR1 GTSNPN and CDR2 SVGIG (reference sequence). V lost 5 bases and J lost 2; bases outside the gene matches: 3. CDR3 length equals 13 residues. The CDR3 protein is CAWGGGGNQPQHF. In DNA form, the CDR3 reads TGTGCCTGGGGAGGGGGCGGCAATCAGCCCCAGCATTTT.

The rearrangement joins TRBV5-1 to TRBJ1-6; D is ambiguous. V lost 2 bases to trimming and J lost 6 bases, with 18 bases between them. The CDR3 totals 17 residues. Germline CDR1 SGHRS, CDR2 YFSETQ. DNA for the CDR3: TGCGCCAGCAGCTTCACCCCTCCTTCGGGATCTAATTCACCCCTCCACTTT. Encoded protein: CASSFTPPSGSNSPLHF.

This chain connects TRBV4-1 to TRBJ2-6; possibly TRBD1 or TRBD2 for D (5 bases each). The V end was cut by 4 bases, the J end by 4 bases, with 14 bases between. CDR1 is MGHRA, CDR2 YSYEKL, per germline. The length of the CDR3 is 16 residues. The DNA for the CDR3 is TGCGCCAGCAGCCCAGTGGGGGTGGAGGGGGCCAACGTCCTGACTTTC. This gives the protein CASSPVGVEGANVLTF.

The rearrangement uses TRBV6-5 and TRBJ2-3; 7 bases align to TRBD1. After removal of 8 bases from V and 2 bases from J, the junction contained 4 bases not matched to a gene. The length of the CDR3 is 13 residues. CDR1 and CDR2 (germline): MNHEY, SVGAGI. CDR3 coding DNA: TGTGCCAGCGCAGGGACAGACACAGATACGCAGTATTTT. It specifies CASAGTDTDTQYF.

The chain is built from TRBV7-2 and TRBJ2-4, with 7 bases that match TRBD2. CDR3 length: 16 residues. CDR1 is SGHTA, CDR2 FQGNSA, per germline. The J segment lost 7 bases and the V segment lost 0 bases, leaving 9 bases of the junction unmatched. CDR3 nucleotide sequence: TGTGCCAGCAGCTTAGCGAGGTGGGGGGGGAAGAACATTCAGTACTTC. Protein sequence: CASSLARWGGKNIQYF.

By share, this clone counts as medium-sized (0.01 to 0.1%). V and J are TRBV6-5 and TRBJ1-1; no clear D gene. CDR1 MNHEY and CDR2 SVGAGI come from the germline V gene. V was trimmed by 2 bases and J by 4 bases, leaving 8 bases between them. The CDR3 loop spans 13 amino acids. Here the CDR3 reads CASSYRETTEAFF. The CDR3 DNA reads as TGTGCCAGCAGTTACAGGGAGACCACTGAAGCTTTCTTT.

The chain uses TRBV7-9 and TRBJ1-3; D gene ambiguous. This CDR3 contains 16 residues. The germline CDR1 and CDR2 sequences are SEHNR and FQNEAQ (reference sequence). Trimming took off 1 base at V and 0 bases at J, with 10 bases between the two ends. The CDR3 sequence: CASSLGGIFSGNTIYF. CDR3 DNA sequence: TGTGCCAGCAGCTTAGGTGGCATCTTCTCTGGAAACACCATATATTTT.

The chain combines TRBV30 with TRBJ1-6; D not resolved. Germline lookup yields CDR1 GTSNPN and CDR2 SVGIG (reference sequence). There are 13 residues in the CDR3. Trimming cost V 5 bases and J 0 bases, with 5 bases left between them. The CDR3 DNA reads TGTGCCTGGCAGACCTCCTATAATTCACCCCTCCACTTT. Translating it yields CAWQTSYNSPLHF. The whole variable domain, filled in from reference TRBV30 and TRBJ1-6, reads SQTIHQWPATLVQPVGSPLSLECTVEGTSNPNLYWYRQAAGRGLQLLFYSVGIGQISSEVPQNLSASRPQDRQFILSSKKLLLSDSGFYLCAWQTSYNSPLHFGNGTRLTVT.

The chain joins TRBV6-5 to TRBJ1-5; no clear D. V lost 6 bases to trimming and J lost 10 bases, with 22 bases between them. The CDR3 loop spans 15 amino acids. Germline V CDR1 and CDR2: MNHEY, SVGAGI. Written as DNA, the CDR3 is TGTGCCAGCAGACCCGGCGGAGATTCCCGCGCTCCCCAGCATTTT. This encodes CASRPGGDSRAPQHF.

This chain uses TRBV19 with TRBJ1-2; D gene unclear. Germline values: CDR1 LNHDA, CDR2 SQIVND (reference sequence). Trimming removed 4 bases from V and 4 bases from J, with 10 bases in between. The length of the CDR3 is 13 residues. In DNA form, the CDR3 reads TGTGCCAGTAGTACCGAGCTCTTCTATGGCTACACCTTC. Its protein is CASSTELFYGYTF.

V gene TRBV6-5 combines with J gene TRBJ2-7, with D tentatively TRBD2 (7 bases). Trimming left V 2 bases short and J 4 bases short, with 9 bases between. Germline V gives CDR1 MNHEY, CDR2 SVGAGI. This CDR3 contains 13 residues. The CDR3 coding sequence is TGTGCCAGCAGTTACAGGGGGGGGTACGAGCAGTACTTC. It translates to CASSYRGGYEQYF.

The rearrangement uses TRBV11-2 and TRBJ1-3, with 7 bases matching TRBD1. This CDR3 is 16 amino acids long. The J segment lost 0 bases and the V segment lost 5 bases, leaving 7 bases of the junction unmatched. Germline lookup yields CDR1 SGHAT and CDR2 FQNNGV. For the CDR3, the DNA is TGTGCCAGCAGCCCCCCGACAGGGCACTCTGGAAACACCATATATTTT. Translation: CASSPPTGHSGNTIYF.

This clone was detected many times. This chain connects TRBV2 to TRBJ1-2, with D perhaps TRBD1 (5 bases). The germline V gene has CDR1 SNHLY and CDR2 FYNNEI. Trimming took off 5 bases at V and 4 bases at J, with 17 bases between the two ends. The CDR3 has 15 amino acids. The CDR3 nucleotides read TGTGCCAGCAGTTCCCGGGACCGAATCCGCTATGGCTACACCTTC. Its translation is CASSSRDRIRYGYTF.

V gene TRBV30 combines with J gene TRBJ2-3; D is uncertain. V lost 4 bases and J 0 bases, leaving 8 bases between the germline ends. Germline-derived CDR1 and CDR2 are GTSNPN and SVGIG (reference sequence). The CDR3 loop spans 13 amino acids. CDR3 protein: CAWIGPSTDTQYF. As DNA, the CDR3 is TGTGCCTGGATCGGTCCTAGCACAGATACGCAGTATTTT.

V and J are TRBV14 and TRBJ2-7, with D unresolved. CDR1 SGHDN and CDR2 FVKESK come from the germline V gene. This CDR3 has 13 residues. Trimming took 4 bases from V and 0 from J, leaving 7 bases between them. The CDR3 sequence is CASSRRFSYEQYF. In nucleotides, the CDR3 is TGTGCCAGCAGCCGACGGTTCTCCTACGAGCAGTACTTC.

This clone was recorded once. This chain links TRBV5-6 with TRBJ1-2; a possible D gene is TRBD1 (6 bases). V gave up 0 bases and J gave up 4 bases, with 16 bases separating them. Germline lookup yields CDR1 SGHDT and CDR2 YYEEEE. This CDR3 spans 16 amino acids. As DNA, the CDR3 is TGTGCCAGCAGCTTGGAATTCAGGGGACGGGGCTATGGCTACACCTTC. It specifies CASSLEFRGRGYGYTF.

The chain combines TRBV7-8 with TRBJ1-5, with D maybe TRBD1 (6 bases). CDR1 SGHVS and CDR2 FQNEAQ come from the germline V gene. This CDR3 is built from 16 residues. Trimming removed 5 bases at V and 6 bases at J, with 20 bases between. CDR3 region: CASSPGAVAGAQPQHF. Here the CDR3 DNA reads TGTGCCAGCAGCCCTGGGGCGGTGGCAGGGGCTCAGCCCCAGCATTTT.

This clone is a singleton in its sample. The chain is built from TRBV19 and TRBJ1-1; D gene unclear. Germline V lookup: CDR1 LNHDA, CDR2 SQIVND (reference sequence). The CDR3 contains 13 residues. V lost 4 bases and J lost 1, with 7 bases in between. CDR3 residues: CASSNRGNTEAFF. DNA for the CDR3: TGTGCCAGTAGTAATCGGGGGAACACTGAAGCTTTCTTT.

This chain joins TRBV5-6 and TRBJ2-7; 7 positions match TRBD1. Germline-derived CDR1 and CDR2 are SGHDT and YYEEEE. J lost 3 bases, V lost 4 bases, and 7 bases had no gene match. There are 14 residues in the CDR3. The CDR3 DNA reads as TGTGCCAGCAGCCAAACAGGGGCCGACTACGAGCAGTACTTC. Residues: CASSQTGADYEQYF.

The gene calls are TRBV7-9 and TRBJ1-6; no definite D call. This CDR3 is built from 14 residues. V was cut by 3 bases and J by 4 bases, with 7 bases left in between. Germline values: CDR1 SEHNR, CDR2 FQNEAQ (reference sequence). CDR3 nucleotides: TGTGCCAGCAGCTTGAATGAATATAATTCACCCCTCCACTTT. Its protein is CASSLNEYNSPLHF.

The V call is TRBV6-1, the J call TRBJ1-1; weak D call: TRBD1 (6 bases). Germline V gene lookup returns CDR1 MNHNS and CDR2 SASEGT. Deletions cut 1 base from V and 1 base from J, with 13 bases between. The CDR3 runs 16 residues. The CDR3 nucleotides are TGTGCCAGCAGTGAAGAAGGGGGGATCGGGAACACTGAAGCTTTCTTT. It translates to CASSEEGGIGNTEAFF.

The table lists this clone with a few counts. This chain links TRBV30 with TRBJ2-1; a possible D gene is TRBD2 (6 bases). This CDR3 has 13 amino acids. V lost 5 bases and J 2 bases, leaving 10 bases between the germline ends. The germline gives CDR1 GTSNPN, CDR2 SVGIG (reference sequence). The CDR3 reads CAWGTGPYNEQFF. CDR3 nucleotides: TGTGCCTGGGGGACTGGCCCCTACAATGAGCAGTTCTTC.